The source of this T cell receptor beta chain is a study of blood T cells in healthy people across ages. For the study at large: Roughly one uniquely barcoded beta molecule per two T cells was captured.

This clonotype was found a few times. Its antigen is still unknown. Trimming pared 4 bases from V and 4 bases from J, leaving 10 bases between. CDR3 size: 13 residues. In germline, CDR1 is LGHNA, CDR2 YNFKEQ. General observations from the study: Among T cells, TCR beta diversity per million cells dropped roughly linearly as age rose.

A second 7 to 11 cycle PCR used barcoded and J-beta primers. TCRdb re-called the 5' RACE reads with MiXCR, one entry per CDR3 protein. The table has some 1.8 million distinct CDR3 sequences, roughly 43% seen once. Total RNA, at least 6 micrograms per sample, was extracted from PBMCs. The specimen was blood. The rearrangement links TRBV4-2 to TRBJ1-1; D ambiguous. This TCR was recovered from a human donor in good health. This chain's CDR3 is CASSPEVSTEAFF. As DNA, the CDR3 is TGTGCCAGCAGCCCAGAGGTTTCCACTGAAGCTTTCTTT.